Described below is a single T cell receptor beta chain sequence and its context. Its antigen remains unidentified. The sample holds no much larger clone one base away, and base qualities are not on file. The CDR3 runs 16 amino acids, cysteine and valine included. The only DNA kept is the CDR3, 48 bases in frame from the first base. V is reduced by 2 bases and J by 2 bases, leaving a spacing of 16 bases between them. The germline V gene (reference sequence) yields MNHEY for CDR1 and SMNVEV for CDR2. The data derive from a study of CD8 T cells in Susac syndrome (dated by TCRdb to the late 2010s). About the study as a whole: Whether CD8+ T cell activation and differentiation in Susac syndrome was antigen driven was tested using repertoire sequencing. The clonality of the CD8+ T cell repertoire was compared across about a dozen healthy donors, roughly 14 Susac syndrome patients and about 16 multiple sclerosis patients. Overall study results and their limits: The number of individuals in the TCR sequencing and HLA analysis was recognized as being relatively small.

RNA was extracted using the RNeasy kit, and about 0.45 to 1 ug of the RNA was reverse transcribed with random hexamers. The immunoSEQ multiplex PCR assay, covering 54 Vbeta and 13 Jbeta segments, was used to amplify TCR beta CDR3 regions. PCR amplification bias was corrected by using a synthetic template baseline for primer optimization and computational correction. In the original analysis: Reads were annotated to V, D and J genes according to IMGT and were analyzed with immunoSEQ Analyzer, with only productive sequences retained. Clonality was calculated as one minus the Shannon entropy normalized by log2 of the number of productive unique sequences. Public and private clones were assessed among the 100 most prevalent clones of each patient and control. A clone was defined as Susac-specific if it was absent from the healthy and MS cohorts, from over a thousand published viral clones and from other ImmuneACCESS disease sequences. In TCRdb, the public reads were trimmed at Q25 with fastp and aligned with MiXCR, with productive beta chains retained. Entries are consolidated by CDR3 protein sequence, retaining the most common genes and DNA. TCRdb assigned the V and J calls; the authors' analysis was not used. The sample table shows 100,000 to 150,000 distinct CDR3 sequences, and approximately 95% are seen once. 0.25% to 0.35% of the sample belongs to the ten largest clones.

Peripheral blood CD8+ and CD4+ T cells from healthy donors, Susac syndrome patients and multiple sclerosis patients were profiled by high-throughput TCR beta sequencing. The multiple sclerosis controls were treatment-naive patients who had stable or active relapsing-remitting disease and met the revised McDonald criteria. Bulk CD8+ and CD4+ T cells were purified by magnetic negative isolation, whereas CD8+ TEMRA cells were enriched by FACS. Blood was collected in EDTA tubes and processed within 24 hours, with PBMCs isolated through density gradient centrifugation. PBMCs intended for TCR sequencing were cryopreserved in liquid nitrogen and were subsequently thawed in a 37 degrees C water bath. The sorted or isolated CD4+, CD8+ and CD8+ TEMRA cells reached a purity of at least 90%.

The specimen sequenced was CD8+ T cells from PBMCs. The chain couples TRBV27 to TRBJ2-7, with the D call tentatively TRBD1 or TRBD2, each fitting 5 bases. This TCR was sampled from a human donor with multiple sclerosis. The CDR3 protein sequence reads: CASSLLGVLSPYEQYV. The DNA reads as follows: TGTGCCAGCAGTTTACTGGGGGTTTTATCACCCTACGAGCAGTACGTC.